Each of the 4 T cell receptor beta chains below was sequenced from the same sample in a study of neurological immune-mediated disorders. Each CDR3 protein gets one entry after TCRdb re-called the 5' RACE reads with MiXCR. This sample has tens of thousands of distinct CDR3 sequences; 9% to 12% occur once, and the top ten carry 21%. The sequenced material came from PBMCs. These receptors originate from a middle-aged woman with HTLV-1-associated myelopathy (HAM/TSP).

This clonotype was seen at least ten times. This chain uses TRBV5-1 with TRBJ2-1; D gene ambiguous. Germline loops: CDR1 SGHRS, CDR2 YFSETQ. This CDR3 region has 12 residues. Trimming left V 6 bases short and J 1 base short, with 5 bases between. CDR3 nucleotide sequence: TGCGCCAGCATTGATTCCTACAATGAGCAGTTCTTC. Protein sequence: CASIDSYNEQFF. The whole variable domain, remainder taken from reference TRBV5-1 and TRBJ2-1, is KAGVTQTPRYLIKTRGQQVTLSCSPISGHRSVSWYQQTPGQGLQFLFEYFSETQRNKGNFPGRFSGRQFSNSRSEMNVSTLELGDSALYLCASIDSYNEQFFGPGTRLTVL.

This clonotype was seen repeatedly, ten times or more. The CDR3 spells CASSLGGGLHNEQFF. The CDR3 DNA reads as TGTGCCAGCAGTTTAGGGGGGGGTCTCCACAATGAGCAGTTCTTC. This chain connects TRBV27 to TRBJ2-1; 7 bases fit TRBD2. CDR3 length equals 15 residues. V lost 2 bases, J lost 5 bases, and 6 bases stayed unmatched. The V gene's germline CDR1 is MNHEY and CDR2 SMNVEV (reference sequence).

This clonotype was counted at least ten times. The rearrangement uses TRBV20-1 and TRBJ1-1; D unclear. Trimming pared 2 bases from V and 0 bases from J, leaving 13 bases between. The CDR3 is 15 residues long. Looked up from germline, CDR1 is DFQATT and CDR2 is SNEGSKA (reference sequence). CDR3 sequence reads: CSARPSGRLNTEAFF. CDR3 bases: TGCAGTGCTAGACCATCCGGACGGCTGAACACTGAAGCTTTCTTT.

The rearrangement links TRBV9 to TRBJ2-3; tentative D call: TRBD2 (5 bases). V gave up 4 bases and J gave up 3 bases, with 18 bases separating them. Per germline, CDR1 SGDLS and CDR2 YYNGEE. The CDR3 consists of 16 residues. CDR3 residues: CASSPHGGRMTDTQYF. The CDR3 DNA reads TGTGCCAGCAGCCCACACGGAGGTCGTATGACAGATACGCAGTATTTT.